This is a list of T cell receptor beta chains from one sample in a study of beta chain features in type 1 diabetes. Sequencing used immunoSEQ multiplex PCR; TCRdb keeps in-frame clones, though not all of them. The repertoire has 250,000 to 350,000 clones, roughly 15% of them found once; the top ten carry 6.7%. Source material: central memory CD4+ T cells from blood. These TCRs come from a man aged 25 to 40 in good health. Each CDR3 is given with its conserved first and last residue. The D gene is left open where the match is weak. Clone sizes are given selectively: once, few, many, or a class where the clone is expanded.

d_call j_call clone_size v_call cdr3_nt cdr3_aa
TRBD1 TRBJ2-1 NA TRBV7-7 TGTGCTAGCAGCTCGACAGGGGCGCCTGGAGATGAGCAGTTCTTC CASSSTGAPGDEQFF
NA TRBJ2-7 few TRBV7-2 TGTGCCAGCAGCATGTCGACAGCCGCGGGGGAGCAGTACTTC CASSMSTAAGEQYF
TRBD1 TRBJ2-7 few TRBV2 TGTGCCAGCAGAGGGAGACAGGGCAAGCAGTACTTC CASRGRQGKQYF
NA TRBJ2-1 many TRBV21-1 TGTGCCAGCGAGATCTTAGCGGGAGTCGAGCATGAGCAGTTCTTC CASEILAGVEHEQFF
NA TRBJ2-7 many TRBV6-6 TGTGCCAGCAGTTACTTTGGGGCCGAGCAGTACTTC CASSYFGAEQYF
NA TRBJ2-2 few TRBV5-4 TGTGCCAGCAGCGTGCAGGGGACCACCGGGGAGCTGTTTTTT CASSVQGTTGELFF
NA TRBJ1-4 few TRBV7-2 TGTGCCAGCAGCTTCGCCTGGGGTAATGAAAAACTGTTTTTT CASSFAWGNEKLFF
TRBD2 TRBJ2-5 NA TRBV7-2 TGTGCCAGCAGCTCAGAGCGGGGGGTCCAAGAGACCCAGTACTTC CASSSERGVQETQYF
NA TRBJ1-5 NA TRBV6-1 TGTGCCAGCAGTAGACACGGGGAAGCGAATCAGCCCCAGCATTTT CASSRHGEANQPQHF
TRBD2 TRBJ2-1 few TRBV25-1 TGTGCCAGCAGTCCGCCGGGACTAGCCAACGAGCAGTTCTTC CASSPPGLANEQFF
NA TRBJ2-1 NA TRBV5-6 TGTGCCAGCAGCTCGAAGCGGAGTAGCTCCTACAATGAGCAGTTCTTC CASSSKRSSSYNEQFF
NA TRBJ2-1 NA TRBV2 TGTGCCAGCAGTGAAGTGAGGACTGGCAACAATGAGCAGTTCTTC CASSEVRTGNNEQFF
NA TRBJ1-3 few TRBV29-1 TGCAGCGCTGAGGGGTATGGAAACACCATATATTTT CSAEGYGNTIYF
NA TRBJ1-1 few TRBV4-2 TGTGCCAGCAGCCAACCGGATAGAACTGAAGCTTTCTTT CASSQPDRTEAFF
TRBD1 TRBJ2-2 few TRBV5-1 TGCGCCAGCAGCCCACGGACAGGGGACACCGGGGAGCTGTTTTTT CASSPRTGDTGELFF
NA TRBJ2-3 few TRBV19 TGTGCCAGTAGTATTAAGGGCCCCAGGGACCTCCGCACAGATACGCAGTATTTT CASSIKGPRDLRTDTQYF
NA TRBJ2-1 NA TRBV6-5 TGTGCCAGCAGGCTAGGATCGGGGGAGCAGTTCTTC CASRLGSGEQFF
NA TRBJ2-3 NA TRBV4-2 TGTGCCAGCAGCCAAGAGGCTAGAGAGACGCAGTATTTT CASSQEARETQYF
TRBD1 TRBJ1-1 many TRBV7-9 TGTGCCCATGACAGGGGTCGCAACACTGAAGCTTTCTTT CAHDRGRNTEAFF
NA TRBJ1-2 NA TRBV29-1 TGCAGCGTTGTATCTGAGGAGGGCTACACCTTC CSVVSEEGYTF
NA TRBJ1-6 NA TRBV9 TGTGCCAGCAGCGGTAGGGGGTCCTGGGCACCCCTCCACTTT CASSGRGSWAPLHF
TRBD2 TRBJ2-3 few TRBV9 TGTGCCAGCAGCGTAGGGACTAGCGGGAGTTTGAATACGCAGTATTTT CASSVGTSGSLNTQYF
TRBD2 TRBJ2-3 many TRBV15 TGTGCCACCAGCAGAGACGGGAGGGCCGAAGATACGCAGTATTTT CATSRDGRAEDTQYF
NA TRBJ1-4 few TRBV5-1 TGCGCCAGCAGCTCCTCCGGGATTGAAAAACTGTTTTTT CASSSSGIEKLFF
TRBD1 TRBJ1-2 NA TRBV18 TGTGCCAGCTCACTACGCCCGGGACAGGGGAGGAATGGCTACACCTTC CASSLRPGQGRNGYTF